The 9 T cell receptor beta chains listed next were all sequenced from one sample in a study of OX40 agonist ivuxolimab in advanced cancers. Clones were read by immunoSEQ multiplex PCR, and TCRdb kept only the in-frame ones, dropping some. The sample lists tens of thousands of clones; approximately 85% were seen once. The sequencing here drew on CD4+ or CD8+ T cells sorted from blood, taken in a trial of the OX40 agonist ivuxolimab. All receptors come from an adult with an advanced solid tumor such as melanoma, head and neck, liver or kidney cancer.

The V call is TRBV28, the J call TRBJ1-1, with 11 positions matching TRBD1. This CDR3 contains 13 residues. The junction had 2 bases not matched to a gene; V was cut back by 6 bases and J by 5 bases. Germline lookup yields CDR1 MDHEN and CDR2 SYDVKM. As DNA, the CDR3 is TGTGCCAGCAGAGGGGACAGGGGGACTGAAGCTTTCTTT. It encodes CASRGDRGTEAFF.

The chain uses TRBV10-3 and TRBJ2-1; 7 bases align to TRBD2. CDR1 is ENHRY, CDR2 SYGVKD, per germline. The length of the CDR3 is 13 residues. V dropped 4 bases and J dropped 4; count of bases not matched to a gene: 1. For the CDR3, the DNA is TGTGCCATCAGTGGGGGGGGTTACAATGAGCAGTTCTTC. This gives the protein CAISGGGYNEQFF.

The gene calls are TRBV4-2 and TRBJ2-3; no reliable D call. Germline loops: CDR1 LGHNA, CDR2 YNFKEQ. V shed 1 base and J shed 4 bases, with 9 bases lying between them. This CDR3 has 14 residues. The CDR3 reads CASSQVRGADTQYF. CDR3 DNA sequence: TGTGCCAGCAGCCAAGTCCGTGGGGCAGATACGCAGTATTTT.

This clone has a handful of counts. The chain employs TRBV5-1 and TRBJ2-7, with 10 bases fitting TRBD1. The CDR3 length is 13 residues. Germline CDR1 reads SGHRS; CDR2 reads YFSETQ. With V trimmed by 4 bases and J by 7 bases, 5 bases remained unmatched. The DNA for the CDR3 is TGCGCCAGCAGCCTCGGACAGGGGGGAGAGCAGTACTTC. Amino acids: CASSLGQGGEQYF.

The rearrangement joins TRBV5-4 to TRBJ2-7, with D possibly being TRBD1 (7 bases). The CDR3 is 15 residues long. In germline, CDR1 is SGHNT, CDR2 YYREEE (reference sequence). Trimming took 2 bases from V and 1 from J, leaving 13 bases between them. Here the CDR3 DNA reads TGTGCCAGCAGCTTACGGACAGGACTATCCTACGAGCAGTACTTC. This encodes CASSLRTGLSYEQYF.

The gene calls are TRBV7-3 and TRBJ2-2; D is unclear. V dropped 1 base and J dropped 6 bases, with 12 bases sitting between them. Per germline, CDR1 SGHTA and CDR2 FQGTGA. CDR3 length equals 15 residues. In DNA, the CDR3 is TGTGCCAGCAGCTTAAATCCGAATTACGCCGGGGAGCTGTTTTTT. This encodes CASSLNPNYAGELFF. Full variable domain (outside the CDR3, taken from reference TRBV7-3 and TRBJ2-2): GAGVSQTPSNKVTEKGKYVELRCDPISGHTALYWYRQSLGQGPEFLIYFQGTGAADDSGLPNDRFFAVRPEGSVSTLKIQRTERGDSAVYLCASSLNPNYAGELFFGEGSRLTVL.

The CDR3 is CAWAAQGRVGYTF. As DNA, the CDR3 is TGTGCCTGGGCGGCTCAGGGAAGGGTTGGCTACACCTTC. This chain uses TRBV30 with TRBJ1-2; a possible D gene is TRBD1 (5 bases). This CDR3 has 13 residues. The V gene lost 5 bases and the J gene lost 7 bases, with 17 bases spanning the gap. In germline, CDR1 is GTSNPN, CDR2 SVGIG (reference sequence).

This sequence joins TRBV14 and TRBJ1-2, with TRBD1 matching 9 bases. The CDR3 is 14 amino acids. The ends lost 1 base at V and 5 bases at J; junction bases unmatched: 2. Germline V lookup: CDR1 SGHDN, CDR2 FVKESK. The CDR3 here is CASSQGGQGYGYTF. The CDR3 region has the DNA TGTGCCAGCAGCCAAGGCGGACAGGGGTATGGCTACACCTTC.

This clone appeared a single time. The rearrangement uses TRBV4-2 and TRBJ1-2, with 12 nucleotides matching TRBD1. The CDR3 has 17 residues. Germline V CDR1 and CDR2: LGHNA, YNFKEQ. V shed 4 bases, J shed 3 bases, and the junction held 9 bases outside the gene matches. The CDR3 DNA follows: TGTGCCAGCAGCCTCTACCCGGGACAGGGGGCGGACTATGGCTACACCTTC. Translated, it gives CASSLYPGQGADYGYTF.